This T cell receptor beta chain emerged from a study of T-cell memory formation after mild COVID-19. Overall study results and limits: Pre-infection memory contained some responding clones, which suggested that cross-reactive memory had joined. Contracting clones from day 15 to 85 showed balanced CD4/CD8; later expanders favored CD4+. Whether second-wave clones peaking at day 37 were SARS-CoV-2 specific went unconfirmed.

Concerning this clonotype itself: What it binds is unknown.

The CDR3 length is 16 residues. In germline, CDR1 is KGHDR, CDR2 SFDVKD. V was clipped by 4 bases and J by 1 base; unmatched bases: 4. 5'RACE with constant-segment primers built TCRalpha and TCRbeta cDNA libraries with UMIs. Using its own MiXCR run on the 5' RACE reads, TCRdb lists one record per CDR3 protein. In the table there are 550,000 to 700,000 distinct CDR3 sequences, about a sixth of which are singletons. This clonotype was sampled from an adult woman who had mild COVID-19 (a few samples of this study predate the infection). Cell type and time point are not known. Material for sequencing was PBMCs or a T cell subset sorted from them (not recorded which). This chain uses TRBV24-1 with TRBJ2-2; TRBD1 matches 8 bases. This chain's CDR3 is CATSDLTGGNTGELFF. The CDR3 nucleotides read TGTGCCACCAGTGACCTTACAGGGGGGAACACCGGGGAGCTGTTTTTT.